The rows below give T cell receptor beta chains drawn from one sample of a study of CD8+ T cells in alopecia areata. Assay: immunoSEQ multiplex PCR; the TCRdb copy retains only in-frame clones and omits some. This sample has approximately 99,000 clones; almost 60% occur once, and the top ten carry about 20%. Sequenced sample: CD8+ T cells sorted from blood. The receptors were sampled from a human donor in good health. CDR3s include the opening cysteine and the closing phenylalanine or tryptophan. The order of the fields is J gene, V gene, CDR3 protein.

TRBJ2-7 TRBV29-1 CSVPGDTYEQYF
TRBJ1-5 TRBV20-1 CSVGQPQHF
TRBJ2-3 TRBV5-6 CASSPRSGPALDTQYF
TRBJ2-5 TRBV9 CASSVGGGASETQYF
TRBJ2-5 TRBV27 CASTTLRGETQYF
TRBJ1-2 TRBV4-2 CASNGETEYGYTF
TRBJ1-2 TRBV10-2 CASSVNPTGYYGYTF
TRBJ2-5 TRBV13 CASSLLGDSEETQYF
TRBJ2-5 TRBV7-8 CASSPDWGQETQYF
TRBJ1-1 TRBV30 CAWSGGEEAFF
TRBJ2-2 TRBV5-6 CASSTLSGELFF
TRBJ1-3 TRBV4-3 CASSQDGTGSGNTIYF
TRBJ1-2 TRBV11-2 CASSDLPQAYYGYTF
TRBJ2-7 TRBV29-1 CSVESYLAGASYEQYF
TRBJ1-5 TRBV6-6 CASIGDDNQPQHF
TRBJ1-2 TRBV13 CASSTQRDRDGYTF
TRBJ1-2 TRBV4-2 CASSQEDAGGDGYTF
TRBJ1-3 TRBV29-1 CSVYTGLGNTIYF
TRBJ2-7 TRBV19 CASRSGLSEQYF
TRBJ2-7 TRBV7-8 CASSFTASYEQYF
TRBJ2-7 TRBV30 CAHGQGRSYEQYF
TRBJ2-2 TRBV7-9 CASSTVPTENTGELFF
TRBJ2-3 TRBV9 CASSVVGGSGDTQYF
TRBJ1-5 TRBV28 CASSLMLGGGNQPQHF
TRBJ2-3 TRBV4-1 CASSQTPTVYSTDTQYF